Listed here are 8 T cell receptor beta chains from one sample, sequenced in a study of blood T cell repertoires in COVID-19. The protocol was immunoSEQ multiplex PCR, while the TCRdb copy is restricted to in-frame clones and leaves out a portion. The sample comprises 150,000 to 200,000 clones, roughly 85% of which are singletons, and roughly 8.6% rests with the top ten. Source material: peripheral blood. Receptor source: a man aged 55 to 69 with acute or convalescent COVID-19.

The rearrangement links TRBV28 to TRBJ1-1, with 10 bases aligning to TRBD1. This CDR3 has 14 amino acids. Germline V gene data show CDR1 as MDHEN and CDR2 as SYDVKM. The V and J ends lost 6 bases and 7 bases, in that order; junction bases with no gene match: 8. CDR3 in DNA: TGTGCCAGCAGCCGGGGACAGGGGTCGATTGAAGCTTTCTTT. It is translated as CASSRGQGSIEAFF.

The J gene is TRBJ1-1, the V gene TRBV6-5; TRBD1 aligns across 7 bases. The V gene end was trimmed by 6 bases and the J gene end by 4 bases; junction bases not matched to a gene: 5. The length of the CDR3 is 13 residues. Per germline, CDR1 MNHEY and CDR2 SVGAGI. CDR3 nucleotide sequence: TGTGCCAGCAGCAGGGGGTCGGGCACTGAAGCTTTCTTT. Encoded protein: CASSRGSGTEAFF.

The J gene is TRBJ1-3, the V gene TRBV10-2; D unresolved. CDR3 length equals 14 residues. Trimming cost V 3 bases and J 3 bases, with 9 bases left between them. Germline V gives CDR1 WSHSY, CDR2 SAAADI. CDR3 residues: CASSESGSGNTIYF. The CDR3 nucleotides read TGCGCCAGCAGTGAATCGGGGAGTGGAAACACCATATATTTT.

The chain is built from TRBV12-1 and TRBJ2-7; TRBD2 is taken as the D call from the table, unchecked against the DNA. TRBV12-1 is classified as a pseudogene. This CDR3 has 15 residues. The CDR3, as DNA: TGTGCCAGCAGCTTTGCAGAGGACTACCAATACGAGCAGTACTTC. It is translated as CASSFAEDYQYEQYF.

The CDR3 DNA follows: TGTGCCAGCAGCACTGGGACAAGGGGAGTCTATGGCTACACCTTC. It codes for CASSTGTRGVYGYTF. The chain employs TRBV6-5 and TRBJ1-2; TRBD1 is a possible D gene (6 bases). This CDR3 has 15 residues. Trimming cost V 6 bases and J 4 bases, with 18 bases left between them. CDR1 and CDR2 (germline): MNHEY, SVGAGI.

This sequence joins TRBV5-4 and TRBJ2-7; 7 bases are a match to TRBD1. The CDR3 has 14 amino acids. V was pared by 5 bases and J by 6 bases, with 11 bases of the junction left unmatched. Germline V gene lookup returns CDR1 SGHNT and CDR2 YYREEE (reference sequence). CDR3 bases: TGTGCCAGCAGACGACAGGGTGCTCCTGGCGAGCAGTACTTC. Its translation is CASRRQGAPGEQYF.

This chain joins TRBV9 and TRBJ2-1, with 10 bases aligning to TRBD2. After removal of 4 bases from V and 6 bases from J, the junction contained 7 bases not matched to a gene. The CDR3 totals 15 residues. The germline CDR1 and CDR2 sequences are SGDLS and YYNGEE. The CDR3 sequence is CASSPTSGIPNEQFF. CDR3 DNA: TGTGCCAGCAGCCCTACTAGCGGGATCCCCAATGAGCAGTTCTTC.

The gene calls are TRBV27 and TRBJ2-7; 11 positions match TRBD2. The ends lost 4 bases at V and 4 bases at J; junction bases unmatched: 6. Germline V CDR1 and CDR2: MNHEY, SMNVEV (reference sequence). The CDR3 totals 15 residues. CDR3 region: CASSSTTSGTYEQYF. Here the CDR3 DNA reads TGTGCCAGCAGTTCGACGACTAGCGGGACTTACGAGCAGTACTTC.